This section outlines one T cell receptor (beta chain) sequence together with its context. The data were obtained in a study of STAT5B mutations in CD4+ large granular lymphocyte leukemia. Profiling relied on immunoSEQ multiplex PCR, and the TCRdb table lists in-frame clones only, not all of them. The table has over 45,000 clones, approximately 70% seen once; the top ten hold about 1.5%. The source of this sequence is a human donor in good health. The sample taken for sequencing was CD4+ T cells from blood buffy coats.

The CDR3 loop is CASSPQGDGYTF. The CDR3 DNA follows: TGTGCCAGCTCACCTCAGGGGGATGGCTACACCTTC. J is TRBJ1-2 and V is TRBV18, with TRBD1 matching over 7 bases. The CDR3 length is 12 residues. Germline V CDR1 and CDR2: KGHSH, LQKENI. V gave up 3 bases and J gave up 6 bases; unmatched junction bases: 1.